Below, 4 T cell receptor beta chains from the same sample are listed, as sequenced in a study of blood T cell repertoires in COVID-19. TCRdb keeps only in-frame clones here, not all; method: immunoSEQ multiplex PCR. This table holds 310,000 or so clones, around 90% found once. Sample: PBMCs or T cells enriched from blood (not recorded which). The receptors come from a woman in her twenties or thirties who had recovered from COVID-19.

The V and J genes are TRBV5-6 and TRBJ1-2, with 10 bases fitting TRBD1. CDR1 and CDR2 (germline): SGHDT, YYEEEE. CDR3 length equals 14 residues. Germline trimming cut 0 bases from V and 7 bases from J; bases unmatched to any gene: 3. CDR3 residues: CASSLGQGAIGYTF. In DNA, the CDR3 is TGTGCCAGCAGCTTGGGACAGGGGGCGATTGGCTACACCTTC.

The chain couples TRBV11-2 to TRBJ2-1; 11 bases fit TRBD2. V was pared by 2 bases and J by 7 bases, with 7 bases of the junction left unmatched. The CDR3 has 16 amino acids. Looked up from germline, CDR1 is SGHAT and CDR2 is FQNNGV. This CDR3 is CASSLRGLAGGNEQFF. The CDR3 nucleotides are TGTGCCAGCAGCTTAAGAGGGCTAGCGGGAGGAAATGAGCAGTTCTTC.

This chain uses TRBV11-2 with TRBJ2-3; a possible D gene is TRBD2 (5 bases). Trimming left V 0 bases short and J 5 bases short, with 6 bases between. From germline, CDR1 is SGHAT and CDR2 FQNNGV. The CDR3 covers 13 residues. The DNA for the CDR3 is TGTGCCAGCAGCTTAGAGGGGAGAGATACGCAGTATTTT. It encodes CASSLEGRDTQYF.

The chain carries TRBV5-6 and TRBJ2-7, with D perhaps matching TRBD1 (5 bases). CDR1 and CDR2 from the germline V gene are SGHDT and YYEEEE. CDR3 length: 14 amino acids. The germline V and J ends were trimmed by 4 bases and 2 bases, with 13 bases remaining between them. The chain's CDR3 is CASSMTTDPYEQYF. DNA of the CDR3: TGTGCCAGCAGCATGACGACAGACCCCTACGAGCAGTACTTC.